The count of the clone carrying this T cell receptor (beta chain) is one. Its antigen is unidentified. At one end, the junction sequence differs from germline, possibly due to a read error. Germline V lookup: CDR1 LNHDA, CDR2 SQIVND (reference sequence). This CDR3 comprises 14 residues. MiXCR, applied by TCRdb to the reads, yields one record per CDR3 protein. The sample contains hundreds of thousands of distinct CDR3 sequences, approximately 31% of which appear only once. This sample was included in a study of T cell repertoires in cytomegalovirus infection. This sequence was found in a human donor in good health (CMV status not recorded). Some clones in this sample may be carry-over from other donors' samples. The sample consisted of cultured CD8+ T cells from PBMCs, taken from culture after CMV antigen stimulation. The V and J genes are TRBV19 and TRBJ1-1; D possibly corresponds to TRBD1 (5 bases). The CDR3 loop is CVSRDLPATEEAFF. The CDR3, as DNA: TGTGTCAGTAGGGATCTTCCTGCGACAGAGGAAGCTTTCTTT.